The 22 T cell receptor beta chains below come from one sample, sequenced in a study of response to subunit inactivated influenza vaccine. From the RT-PCR reads, TCRdb called clonotypes with MiXCR, one entry per CDR3 protein. This table has around 200,000 distinct CDR3 sequences, approximately 12% appearing once. A further study also used this sample, focusing on T cells expressing NK-cell markers. From that second work: For TCR beta, cDNA was produced by 5'RACE template switching with UMIs.

The source material was CD8+ T cells sorted from PBMCs, sampled about 13 days after vaccination. The receptors shown here come from a man aged 50-60 years who received an inactivated influenza vaccine.

Concerning this clonotype itself: Just one base apart from a much larger clone, this may be a read error. The chain uses TRBV7-9 and TRBJ2-7, with D possibly called TRBD1 or TRBD2 (5 bases each). V was shortened by 2 bases and J by 7 bases, with 15 bases between the two germline ends. This CDR3 contains 14 residues. The V gene's germline CDR1 is SEHNR and CDR2 FQNEAQ (reference sequence). The CDR3 spells CASSLFTGRGEQYF. CDR3 nucleotide sequence: TGTGCCAGCAGCTTATTTACGGGGCGAGGGGAGCAGTACTTC.

This clonotype has a handful of counts. The rearrangement links TRBV7-9 to TRBJ2-3, with 9 bases aligning to TRBD2. After removal of 8 bases from V and 0 bases from J, the junction contained 6 bases not matched to a gene. This CDR3 comprises 15 residues. Germline V gives CDR1 SEHNR, CDR2 FQNEAQ (reference sequence). The CDR3 sequence is CASRGSGRSTDTQYF. CDR3 nucleotide sequence: TGTGCCAGCCGAGGAAGCGGGAGGAGCACAGATACGCAGTATTTT.

This clonotype came up a few times. V gene TRBV6-1 combines with J gene TRBJ2-3, with a tentative D call TRBD2 (6 bases). The CDR3 has 13 residues. Germline loops: CDR1 MNHNS, CDR2 SASEGT. Trimming pared 8 bases from V and 6 bases from J, leaving 15 bases between. The CDR3 DNA reads TGTGCCAGCGGCCTCTCGGGGGACGATACGCAGTATTTT. Protein: CASGLSGDDTQYF.

Only a few counts were recorded for this clonotype. V gene TRBV4-1 combines with J gene TRBJ1-6, with D maybe TRBD1 (5 bases). This CDR3 is 15 amino acids long. V was trimmed by 5 bases and J by 8 bases, leaving 16 bases between them. Germline CDR1 is MGHRA and CDR2 is YSYEKL. The CDR3 DNA reads as TGCGCCAGCAGCGCCCCGGGGGGATGGGATTCACCCCTCCACTTT. Amino acids: CASSAPGGWDSPLHF.

In its sample, this clonotype was seen a few times. The chain employs TRBV29-1 and TRBJ2-3; D uncertain. The length of the CDR3 is 16 residues. Per germline, CDR1 SQVTM and CDR2 ANQGSEA. V lost 4 bases and J lost 0, with 17 bases in between. As DNA, the CDR3 is TGCAGCGTTGGGAGATTGGCAGATGATAGCACAGATACGCAGTATTTT. This translates into CSVGRLADDSTDTQYF.

With regard to this clonotype: A single base separates this from a much larger clone, so it may be a read error. J is TRBJ1-1 and V is TRBV28, with 7 bases matching TRBD1. Germline lookup yields CDR1 MDHEN and CDR2 SYDVKM. The CDR3 runs 13 residues. With 7 bases clipped from V and 2 bases from J, the junction kept 4 bases outside the gene matches. CDR3 DNA: TGTGCCAGCAAGGAGGGGGCCAACACTGAAGCTTTCTTT. Translation: CASKEGANTEAFF.

This chain connects TRBV20-1 to TRBJ2-7; tentatively, D is TRBD1 (6 bases). The CDR3 has 13 amino acids. The germline V gene has CDR1 DFQATT and CDR2 SNEGSKA (reference sequence). V lost 6 bases and J lost 2, with 14 bases in between. The CDR3 DNA is TGCAGTGCCGAACGGGCAGGGGCCTACGAGCAGTACTTC. It translates to CSAERAGAYEQYF.

The rearrangement uses TRBV12-3 or TRBV12-4 and TRBJ2-2; the match to TRBD1 covers 10 bases. V lost 0 bases, J lost 5 bases, and 9 bases stayed unmatched. CDR3 size: 18 residues. The CDR3 nucleotides read TGTGCCAGCAGTTTAGCCCCACCCGGGACAGGGGAGACCGGGGAGCTGTTTTTT. This sequence encodes CASSLAPPGTGETGELFF.

The chain joins TRBV5-6 to TRBJ2-7, with 8 nucleotides matching TRBD1. Unmatched junction bases numbered 8, after V lost 4 bases and J lost 2 bases. Germline V gene sequence: CDR1 SGHDT, CDR2 YYEEEE. The CDR3 spans 15 residues. The CDR3 reads CASSTTGTGTYEQYF. Written as DNA, the CDR3 is TGTGCCAGCAGCACGACCGGGACAGGCACCTACGAGCAGTACTTC.

This clonotype was seen only a few times. The genes are TRBV6-2 or TRBV6-3 and TRBJ1-5; the match to TRBD1 covers 11 bases. This CDR3 comprises 15 residues. Per germline, CDR1 MNHEY and CDR2 SVGEGT. Unmatched junction bases numbered 5, after V lost 4 bases and J lost 6 bases. CDR3 sequence: CASSSGQGASQPQHF. DNA of the CDR3: TGTGCCAGCAGTTCCGGACAGGGGGCGAGTCAGCCCCAGCATTTT.

This clonotype has just a few counts. The chain joins TRBV20-1 to TRBJ2-3; 7 bases fit TRBD2. The junction had 5 bases not matched to a gene; V was cut back by 0 bases and J by 2 bases. From germline, CDR1 is DFQATT and CDR2 SNEGSKA (reference sequence). The CDR3 loop spans 15 amino acids. CDR3 region: CSARDLADSTDTQYF. CDR3 DNA sequence: TGCAGTGCTAGAGACCTAGCGGATTCCACAGATACGCAGTATTTT.

The chain recombines TRBV6-2 or TRBV6-3 with TRBJ2-7; 7 nucleotides align to TRBD1. From germline, CDR1 is MNHEY and CDR2 SVGEGT. The trim removed 5 bases at V and 3 bases at J, leaving 4 bases unmatched. This CDR3 has 13 residues. CDR3 sequence: CASSTGENYEQYF. The CDR3 DNA reads TGTGCCAGCAGTACAGGGGAGAACTACGAGCAGTACTTC.

V is TRBV4-3 and J is TRBJ2-2; TRBD2 aligns across 13 bases. Germline V gene data show CDR1 as LGHNA and CDR2 as YSLEER. The CDR3 runs to 19 residues. V trimming: 1 base; J trimming: 4 bases; junction bases outside the gene matches: 9. The CDR3 here is CASSQGVRLAGGPTGELFF. The CDR3 DNA reads as TGCGCCAGCAGCCAAGGGGTTCGACTAGCGGGAGGCCCCACCGGGGAGCTGTTTTTT.

This clonotype was observed a single time. This rearrangement joins TRBV20-1 to TRBJ2-7; the match to TRBD2 covers 12 bases. V lost 6 bases, J lost 4 bases, and 7 bases stayed unmatched. Germline V gene lookup returns CDR1 DFQATT and CDR2 SNEGSKA (reference sequence). The CDR3 totals 14 residues. The CDR3 region is CSAHPLAGGYEQYF. The CDR3 nucleotides are TGCAGTGCCCATCCCCTAGCGGGAGGGTACGAGCAGTACTTC.

This clonotype appeared a few times. The chain links TRBV20-1 to TRBJ2-5; possibly TRBD1 for D (6 bases). CDR3 size: 13 residues. Germline assignment: CDR1 DFQATT and CDR2 SNEGSKA (reference sequence). The V end lost 6 bases, the J end lost 1 base, and 12 bases lay between the germline ends. CDR3 loop: CSARTAAQETQYF. CDR3 coding DNA: TGCAGTGCACGGACAGCCGCCCAAGAGACCCAGTACTTC.

This chain uses TRBV6-1 with TRBJ1-5; possible D gene TRBD1, 5 bases. The CDR3 covers 14 residues. Per germline, CDR1 MNHNS and CDR2 SASEGT. V dropped 8 bases and J dropped 6 bases, with 17 bases sitting between them. The CDR3 here is CASEPYLGGQPQHF. The CDR3 DNA follows: TGTGCCAGCGAACCCTACTTGGGGGGTCAGCCCCAGCATTTT.

This chain uses TRBV27 with TRBJ1-6, with TRBD1 matching 9 bases. Germline lookup yields CDR1 MNHEY and CDR2 SMNVEV (reference sequence). Losses at the gene ends were 5 bases for V and 9 bases for J; bases not matched to a gene: 8. CDR3 length: 15 residues. The CDR3 sequence is CASSRTGAAASPLHF. The CDR3 DNA follows: TGTGCCAGCAGTAGGACAGGGGCGGCGGCTTCACCCCTCCACTTT.

This clonotype was found many times. The gene calls are TRBV3-1 and TRBJ1-2; 9 bases line up with TRBD1. Germline lookup yields CDR1 LGHDT and CDR2 YNNKEL (reference sequence). This CDR3 is 13 amino acids long. V shed 3 bases, J shed 7 bases, and the junction held 3 bases outside the gene matches. CDR3 protein: CASSQGTGFGYTF. The CDR3 bases are TGTGCCAGCAGCCAGGGGACAGGGTTTGGCTACACCTTC.

V is TRBV7-6 and J is TRBJ2-2; D is perhaps TRBD1 (6 bases). This CDR3 contains 19 residues. CDR1 and CDR2 (germline): SGHVS, FNYEAQ. V dropped 4 bases and J dropped 3 bases, with 24 bases sitting between them. CDR3 sequence reads: CASSWGPVIHGKDTGELFF. CDR3 nucleotides: TGTGCCAGCAGCTGGGGGCCCGTGATACACGGAAAAGACACCGGGGAGCTGTTTTTT.

V is TRBV3-1 and J is TRBJ2-3; 7 positions match TRBD2. V lost 1 base and J lost 2; bases outside the gene matches: 6. There are 16 residues in the CDR3. Per the germline V gene, CDR1 is LGHDT and CDR2 is YNNKEL (reference sequence). CDR3 nucleotide sequence: TGTGCCAGCAGCCAAGCATGGGGGGGTTACACAGATACGCAGTATTTT. This translates into CASSQAWGGYTDTQYF.

This rearrangement joins TRBV13 to TRBJ2-6; 11 positions match TRBD2. Germline values: CDR1 PRHDT, CDR2 FYEKMQ (reference sequence). The CDR3 totals 19 residues. Trimming cost V 4 bases and J 0 bases; bases outside gene matches: 8. CDR3 protein: CASSSPLAGASSGANVLTF. The CDR3 nucleotides read TGTGCCAGCAGCTCACCACTAGCGGGGGCGAGCTCTGGGGCCAACGTCCTGACTTTC.

This clonotype was seen ten or more times. The V call is TRBV7-9, the J call TRBJ2-2, with 7 bases identical to TRBD1. J was trimmed by 4 bases and V by 5 bases; bases with no gene match: 10. Germline CDR1 reads SEHNR; CDR2 reads FQNEAQ (reference sequence). The CDR3 sequence is 16 residues long. The CDR3 here is CASSIYRGELTGELFF. The CDR3 DNA follows: TGTGCCAGCAGCATCTACAGGGGTGAGCTCACCGGGGAGCTGTTTTTT.